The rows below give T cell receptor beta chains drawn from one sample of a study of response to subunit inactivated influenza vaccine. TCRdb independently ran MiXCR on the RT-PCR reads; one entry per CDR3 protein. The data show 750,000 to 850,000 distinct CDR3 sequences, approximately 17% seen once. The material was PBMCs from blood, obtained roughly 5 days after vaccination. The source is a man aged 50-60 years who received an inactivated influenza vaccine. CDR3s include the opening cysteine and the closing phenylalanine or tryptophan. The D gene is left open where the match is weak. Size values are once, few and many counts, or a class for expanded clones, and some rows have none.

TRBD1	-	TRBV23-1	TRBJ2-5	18	TGCGCCAGCAGTCTACCTCCCGGGGACAGGGGGCATCAGGAGACCCAGTACTTC	CASSLPPGDRGHQETQYF
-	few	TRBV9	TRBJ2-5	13	TGTGCCAGCAGCGTAGCGGGTTCAGAGACCCAGTACTTC	CASSVAGSETQYF
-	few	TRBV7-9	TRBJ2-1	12	TGTGCCAGCAGTCCGGGGGTCAATGAGCAGTTCTTC	CASSPGVNEQFF
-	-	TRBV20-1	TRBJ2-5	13	TGCAGTGCTAGGTTATCTGCGGAAGAGACCCAGTACTTC	CSARLSAEETQYF
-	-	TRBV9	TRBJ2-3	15	TGTGCCAGCAGCGTAGTGGGAAGGGGATCCGATACGCAGTATTTT	CASSVVGRGSDTQYF
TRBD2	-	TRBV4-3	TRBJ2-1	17	TGCGCCAGCAGCCAAGATCCTAGCGGGGGGGCTCGAGGTGAGCAGTTCTTC	CASSQDPSGGARGEQFF
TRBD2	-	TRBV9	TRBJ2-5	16	TGTGCCAGCAGCTCCTCGGTGGTAGCGGGAAAAGAGACCCAGTACTTC	CASSSSVVAGKETQYF
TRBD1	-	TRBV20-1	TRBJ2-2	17	TGCAGTGCCACCGGGACAGGGGGCGCCTGGGACACCGGGGAGCTGTTTTTT	CSATGTGGAWDTGELFF
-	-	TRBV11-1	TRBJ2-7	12	TGTGCCAGCAGCCCCGACCCCTACGAGCAGTACTTC	CASSPDPYEQYF
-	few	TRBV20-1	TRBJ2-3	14	TGCAGTGCAGGATTCCGGGACCTCACAGATACGCAGTATTTT	CSAGFRDLTDTQYF
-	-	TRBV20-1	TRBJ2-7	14	TGCAGTGCTAGAGCACATTTCCTCTTTCACGAGCAGTACTTC	CSARAHFLFHEQYF
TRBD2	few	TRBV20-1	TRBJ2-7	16	TGCAGTGCCGCCACGTTACTAGCGGGAGTAAGGTATGAGCAGTACTTC	CSAATLLAGVRYEQYF
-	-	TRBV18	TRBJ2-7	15	TGTGCCAGCTCACCCGGAGCTGCCCTAGCCTACGAGCAGTACTTC	CASSPGAALAYEQYF
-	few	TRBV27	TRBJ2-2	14	TGTGCCAGCAGTCACAGAGGTCAGAGGGGGGAGCTGTTTTTT	CASSHRGQRGELFF
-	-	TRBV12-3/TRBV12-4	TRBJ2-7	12	TGTGCCAGCACTCGGCAGGGATACGAGCAGTACTTC	CASTRQGYEQYF
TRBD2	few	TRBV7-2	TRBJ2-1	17	TGTGCCAGCAGTACACTCGGGAGTAGCGGGAGCTCGGGTGAGCAGTTCTTC	CASSTLGSSGSSGEQFF
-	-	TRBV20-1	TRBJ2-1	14	TGCAGTGCTAGGGGCACCCGCTCCTACAATGAGCAGTTCTTC	CSARGTRSYNEQFF
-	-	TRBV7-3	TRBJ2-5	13	TGTGCCAGCAGCTTATTTCAGGGGGAGACCCAGTACTTC	CASSLFQGETQYF
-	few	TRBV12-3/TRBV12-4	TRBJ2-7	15	TGTGCCAGCAGTTTACCGGCGGATGGTACGGGGGAGCAGTACTTC	CASSLPADGTGEQYF
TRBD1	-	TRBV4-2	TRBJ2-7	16	TGTGCCAGCAGCCGAGCTATAGGACAGGGGGCGAGGGAGCAGTACTTC	CASSRAIGQGAREQYF
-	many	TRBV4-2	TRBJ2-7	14	TGTGCCAGCAGCCGAATGACAGTTCCCTACGAGCAGTACTTC	CASSRMTVPYEQYF
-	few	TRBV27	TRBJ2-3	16	TGTGCCAGCAGTTCCCTGACAGAGACGAGCACAGATACGCAGTATTTT	CASSSLTETSTDTQYF
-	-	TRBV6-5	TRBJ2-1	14	TGTGCCAGCAGTTACGCGGGGCGGGTCAATGAGCAGTTCTTC	CASSYAGRVNEQFF